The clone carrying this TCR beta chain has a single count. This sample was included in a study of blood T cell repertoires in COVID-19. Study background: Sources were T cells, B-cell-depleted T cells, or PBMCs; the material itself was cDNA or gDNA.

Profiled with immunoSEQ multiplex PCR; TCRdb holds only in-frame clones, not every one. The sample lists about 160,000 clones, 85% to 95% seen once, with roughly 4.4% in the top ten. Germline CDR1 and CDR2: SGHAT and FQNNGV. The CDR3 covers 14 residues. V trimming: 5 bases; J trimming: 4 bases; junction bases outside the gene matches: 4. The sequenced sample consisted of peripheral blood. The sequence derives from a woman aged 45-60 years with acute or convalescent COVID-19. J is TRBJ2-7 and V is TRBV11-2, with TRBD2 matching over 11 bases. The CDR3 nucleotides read TGTGCCAGCAGCCTAACTAGCGGGAGTTACGAGCAGTACTTC. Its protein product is CASSLTSGSYEQYF.